Described below is a single T cell receptor (beta chain) sequence and its context. Its antigen is unknown. This entry is derived from a study of cytomegalovirus exposure and HLA in healthy donors. The PCR used 60 Vbeta and 13 Jbeta primers. Assay used: immunoSEQ multiplex PCR; TCRdb lists only in-frame clones, some missing. The repertoire has over 85,000 clones, 60% to 80% of them found once; the top ten carry roughly 9.6%. Every donor was a healthy person donating bone marrow. Trimming took off 5 bases at V and 5 bases at J, with 12 bases between the two ends. The germline V gene encodes CDR1 MDHEN and CDR2 SYDVKM. The CDR3 extends over 13 amino acids. Study findings and constraints: An ancestry cluster, one associated with Asian ancestry, reportedly showed fewer N-insertions than the approximately 720-donor mean in a later analysis. Rare sequences made up most TCRs, while some public TCRs were found in many donors.

The chain recombines TRBV28 with TRBJ1-2; no clear D. This receptor was obtained from a male donor in good health and CMV-seropositive. The sequenced sample was PBMCs. CDR3 sequence (DNA): TGTGCCAGCAGTCTGGCAGGCGAGTATGGCTACACCTTC. Translating gives CASSLAGEYGYTF.